The 18 T cell receptor beta chains given below trace back to one sample, sequenced in a study of glioma-infiltrating T cells after dendritic cell vaccination. Sequenced by immunoSEQ multiplex PCR; TCRdb stores in-frame clones only, minus some. In the table there are tens of thousands of clones, about 90% of which are singletons. The material sequenced was blood, taken before dendritic cell vaccination. The receptors come from a human donor with glioblastoma.

The CDR3 DNA reads as TGTGCCACCTCGATTTCCGGGACAGGGGGTTACAATGAGCAGTTCTTC. This sequence encodes CATSISGTGGYNEQFF. This rearrangement joins TRBV7-2 to TRBJ2-1, with 11 bases matching TRBD1. Germline loops: CDR1 SGHTA, CDR2 FQGNSA. The CDR3 is 16 residues long. J was trimmed by 4 bases and V by 10 bases; bases with no gene match: 12.

The rearrangement uses TRBV2 and TRBJ1-2, with 9 bases that match TRBD1. The junction had 13 bases not matched to a gene; V was cut back by 5 bases and J by 3 bases. The CDR3 consists of 17 residues. Germline V gene sequence: CDR1 SNHLY, CDR2 FYNNEI. The CDR3 nucleotides are TGTGCCAGCAGTATCATAGGACAGGGGTTGCGTGACTATGGCTACACCTTC. The encoded protein is CASSIIGQGLRDYGYTF.

The chain joins TRBV19 to TRBJ1-2, with TRBD1 as a possible D gene (6 bases). V dropped 5 bases and J dropped 4 bases, with 11 bases sitting between them. Germline CDR1 is LNHDA and CDR2 is SQIVND (reference sequence). The CDR3 runs to 13 residues. For the CDR3, the DNA is TGTGCCAGTAGTCCCACAGGGATCTATGGCTACACCTTC. Amino acids: CASSPTGIYGYTF.

The chain couples TRBV27 to TRBJ1-2; D unresolved. V was trimmed by 8 bases and J by 8 bases, leaving 12 bases between them. The CDR3 spans 11 residues. Germline assignment: CDR1 MNHEY and CDR2 SMNVEV (reference sequence). CDR3 loop: CASGSPGGYTF. The CDR3 nucleotides read TGTGCCAGCGGATCCCCGGGGGGCTACACCTTC.

This clone appeared a few times. V usage is TRBV10-3 and J usage is TRBJ2-2, with TRBD1 matching 9 bases. J gave up 0 bases and V 7 bases, and 6 bases lay outside the gene matches. The CDR3 runs 16 residues. From germline, CDR1 is ENHRY and CDR2 SYGVKD. The CDR3 DNA reads as TGTGCCATCAATACAGGGACAGGGACGAACACCGGGGAGCTGTTTTTT. Its translation is CAINTGTGTNTGELFF.

V usage is TRBV6-6 and J usage is TRBJ2-7; 7 bases line up with TRBD1. Germline CDR1 is MNHNY and CDR2 is SVGAGI (reference sequence). The V segment lost 6 bases and the J segment 0 bases; nucleotides outside the gene matches: 8. This CDR3 has 15 amino acids. CDR3 sequence (DNA): TGTGCCAGCAGATCCCCCGGGGACAGCTCCTACGAGCAGTACTTC. This encodes CASRSPGDSSYEQYF.

In its sample, this clone was seen once. The chain combines TRBV6-1 with TRBJ2-4; 8 nucleotides align to TRBD1. The V gene's germline CDR1 is MNHNS and CDR2 SASEGT. The CDR3 loop spans 13 amino acids. Trimming took 1 base from V and 11 from J; bases not matched to a gene: 4. Here the CDR3 reads CASSEVRGQVQYF. The CDR3 DNA sequence: TGTGCCAGCAGTGAAGTAAGGGGACAGGTTCAGTACTTC.

The rearrangement links TRBV5-6 to TRBJ1-2; D possibly corresponds to TRBD1 (5 bases). The V and J ends lost 1 base and 1 base respectively, with 14 bases between them. There are 16 residues in the CDR3. Germline assignment: CDR1 SGHDT and CDR2 YYEEEE. The CDR3 loop reads CASSLPMTVFNYGYTF. In DNA, the CDR3 is TGTGCCAGCAGCTTGCCGATGACAGTATTTAACTATGGCTACACCTTC.

The rearrangement links TRBV6-4 to TRBJ2-2, with D perhaps TRBD2 (5 bases). Per germline, CDR1 MRHNA and CDR2 SNTAGT. V lost 4 bases and J lost 5, with 11 bases in between. This CDR3 spans 14 amino acids. CDR3 sequence: CASSVEEGTGELFF. The CDR3 region has the DNA TGTGCCAGCAGTGTCGAAGAGGGTACCGGGGAGCTGTTTTTT.

The CDR3 protein is CASGNSGSGTGELFF. CDR3 sequence (DNA): TGTGCCAGCGGTAATAGCGGGAGCGGGACCGGGGAGCTGTTTTTT. This chain uses TRBV7-9 with TRBJ2-2, with TRBD2 identical over 9 bases. J gave up 5 bases and V 8 bases, and 9 bases lay outside the gene matches. CDR3 length: 15 residues. CDR1 and CDR2 (germline): SEHNR, FQNEAQ (reference sequence). The variable domain in full, completed from reference TRBV7-9 and TRBJ2-2, reads DTGVSQNPRHKITKRGQNVTFRCDPISEHNRLYWYRQTLGQGPEFLTYFQNEAQLEKSRLLSDRFSAERPKGSFSTLEIQRTEQGDSAMYLCASGNSGSGTGELFFGEGSRLTVL.

The chain links TRBV5-1 to TRBJ1-1; possibly TRBD1 for D (6 bases). From germline, CDR1 is SGHRS and CDR2 YFSETQ. V was pared by 3 bases and J by 0 bases, with 12 bases between. The CDR3 totals 15 residues. The DNA of the CDR3 is TGCGCCAGCAGCTCTCCAGACAGGCTGAACACTGAAGCTTTCTTT. Its translation is CASSSPDRLNTEAFF.

V usage is TRBV2 and J usage is TRBJ2-5; 7 bases fit TRBD1. This CDR3 is built from 12 residues. In germline, CDR1 is SNHLY, CDR2 FYNNEI. The junction had 2 bases not matched to a gene; V was cut back by 7 bases and J by 3 bases. CDR3 protein: CASKDRKETQYF. CDR3 in DNA: TGTGCCAGCAAGGACAGGAAAGAGACCCAGTACTTC. Full variable domain (remainder filled in from reference TRBV2 and TRBJ2-5): EPEVTQTPSHQVTQMGQEVILRCVPISNHLYFYWYRQILGQKVEFLVSFYNNEISEKSEIFDDQFSVERPDGSNFTLKIRSTKLEDSAMYFCASKDRKETQYFGPGTRLLVL.

This sequence joins TRBV15 and TRBJ2-5; the match to TRBD2 covers 8 bases. The length of the CDR3 is 16 residues. In germline, CDR1 is LNHNV, CDR2 YYDKDF (reference sequence). The V gene end was trimmed by 8 bases and the J gene end by 3 bases; junction bases not matched to a gene: 14. CDR3 sequence: CATRNRALAEEETQYF. CDR3 nucleotide sequence: TGTGCCACCCGAAACCGCGCACTAGCGGAAGAAGAGACCCAGTACTTC.

The CDR3 bases are TGTGCCGGCCGACAGGGGGCGGGAGGCTACACCTTC. Its translation is CAGRQGAGGYTF. The rearrangement links TRBV6-1 to TRBJ1-2, with 10 bases lining up with TRBD1. There are 12 residues in the CDR3. V trimming: 11 bases; J trimming: 8 bases; junction bases outside the gene matches: 8. CDR1 MNHNS and CDR2 SASEGT come from the germline V gene.

V is TRBV6-5 and J is TRBJ2-2; D ambiguous. The CDR3 runs 12 residues. Germline CDR1 reads MNHEY; CDR2 reads SVGAGI. V was clipped by 2 bases and J by 6 bases, with 4 bases between them. The CDR3 DNA sequence: TGTGCCAGCAGTTACCGTCCCGGGGAGCTGTTTTTT. Its translation: CASSYRPGELFF.

This clone was observed a single time. The V and J genes are TRBV6-5 and TRBJ1-4; 7 bases map to TRBD1. The CDR3 extends over 13 amino acids. After removal of 7 bases from V and 11 bases from J, the junction contained 10 bases not matched to a gene. Germline V gives CDR1 MNHEY, CDR2 SVGAGI. The CDR3 bases are TGTGCCAGCAAGGTTGGACAGGCGGGGAAACTGTTTTTT. Translation gives CASKVGQAGKLFF.

V gene TRBV6-5 combines with J gene TRBJ2-2; a weak D match, TRBD2 (6 bases). The germline V gene encodes CDR1 MNHEY and CDR2 SVGAGI. CDR3 size: 14 residues. V was cut by 7 bases and J by 3 bases, with 12 bases left in between. CDR3 residues: CASTRDSYTGELFF. The CDR3 nucleotides are TGTGCCAGCACCAGGGACTCCTACACCGGGGAGCTGTTTTTT.

The V call is TRBV2, the J call TRBJ2-5; D gene ambiguous. Trimming took off 8 bases at V and 2 bases at J, with 15 bases between the two ends. Germline V lookup: CDR1 SNHLY, CDR2 FYNNEI. The CDR3 spans 14 residues. CDR3 sequence: CASGRGLGQETQYF. The CDR3 DNA reads TGTGCCAGCGGCCGAGGATTGGGTCAAGAGACCCAGTACTTC.